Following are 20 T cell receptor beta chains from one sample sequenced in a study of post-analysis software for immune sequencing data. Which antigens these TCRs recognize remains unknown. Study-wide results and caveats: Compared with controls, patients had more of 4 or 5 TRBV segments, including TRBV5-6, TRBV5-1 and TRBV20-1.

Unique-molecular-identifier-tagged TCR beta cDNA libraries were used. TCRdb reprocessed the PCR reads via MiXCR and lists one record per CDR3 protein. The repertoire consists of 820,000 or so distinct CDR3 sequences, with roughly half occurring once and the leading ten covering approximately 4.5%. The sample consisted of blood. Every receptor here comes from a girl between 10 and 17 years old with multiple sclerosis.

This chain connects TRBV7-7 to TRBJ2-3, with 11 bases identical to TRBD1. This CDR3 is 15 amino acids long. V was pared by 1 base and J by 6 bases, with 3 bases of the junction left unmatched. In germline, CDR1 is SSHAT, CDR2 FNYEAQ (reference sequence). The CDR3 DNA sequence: TGTGCCAGCAGCTTAGGGACAGGGGGCTTGGATACGCAGTATTTT. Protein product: CASSLGTGGLDTQYF.

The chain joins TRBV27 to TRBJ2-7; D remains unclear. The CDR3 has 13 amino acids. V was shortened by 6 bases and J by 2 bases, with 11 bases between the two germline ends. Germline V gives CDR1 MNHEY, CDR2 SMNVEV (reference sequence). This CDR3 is CASSPAVAYEQYF. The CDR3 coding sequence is TGTGCCAGCAGCCCCGCGGTGGCCTACGAGCAGTACTTC.

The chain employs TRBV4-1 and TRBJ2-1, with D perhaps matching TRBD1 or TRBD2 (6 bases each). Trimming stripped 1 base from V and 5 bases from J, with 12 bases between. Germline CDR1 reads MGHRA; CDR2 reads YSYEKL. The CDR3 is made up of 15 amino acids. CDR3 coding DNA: TGCGCCAGCAGCCAAGGAGGGGGGAATAACAATGAGCAGTTCTTC. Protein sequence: CASSQGGGNNNEQFF.

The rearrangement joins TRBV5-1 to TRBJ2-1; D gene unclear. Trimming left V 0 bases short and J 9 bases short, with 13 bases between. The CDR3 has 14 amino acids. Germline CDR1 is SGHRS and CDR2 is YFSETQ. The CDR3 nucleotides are TGCGCCAGCAGCTTGGAACCGGCCGTCGGTGAGCAGTTCTTC. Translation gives CASSLEPAVGEQFF.

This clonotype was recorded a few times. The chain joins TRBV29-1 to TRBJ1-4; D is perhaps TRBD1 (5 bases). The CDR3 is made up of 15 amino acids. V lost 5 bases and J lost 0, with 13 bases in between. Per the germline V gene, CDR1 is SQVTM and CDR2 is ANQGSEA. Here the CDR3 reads CSVTGTSATNEKLFF. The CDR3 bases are TGCAGCGTTACCGGGACGTCTGCAACTAATGAAAAACTGTTTTTT.

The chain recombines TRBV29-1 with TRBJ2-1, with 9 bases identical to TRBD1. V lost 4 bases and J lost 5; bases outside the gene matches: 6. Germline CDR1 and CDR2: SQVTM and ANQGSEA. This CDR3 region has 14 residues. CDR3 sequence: CSVVDRGSHNEQFF. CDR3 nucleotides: TGCAGCGTTGTCGACAGGGGGTCCCACAATGAGCAGTTCTTC.

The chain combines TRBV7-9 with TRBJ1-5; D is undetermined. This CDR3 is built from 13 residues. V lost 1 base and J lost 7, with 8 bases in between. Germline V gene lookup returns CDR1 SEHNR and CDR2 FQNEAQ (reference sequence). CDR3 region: CASSLELGQPQHF. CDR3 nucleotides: TGTGCCAGCAGCTTAGAGTTAGGCCAGCCCCAGCATTTT.

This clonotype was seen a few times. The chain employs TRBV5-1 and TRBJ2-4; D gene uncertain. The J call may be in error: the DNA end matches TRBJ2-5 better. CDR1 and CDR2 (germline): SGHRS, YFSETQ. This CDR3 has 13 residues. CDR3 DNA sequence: TGCGCCAGCAGCTTGGCAGTTCTGGAGACCCAGTACTTC. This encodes CASSLAVLETQYF.

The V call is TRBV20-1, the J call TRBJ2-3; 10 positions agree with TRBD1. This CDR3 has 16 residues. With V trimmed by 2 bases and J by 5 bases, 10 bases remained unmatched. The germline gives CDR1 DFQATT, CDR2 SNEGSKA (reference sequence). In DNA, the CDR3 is TGCAGTGCTAGACCACGGACAGGGGGAGGGGGAGATACGCAGTATTTT. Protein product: CSARPRTGGGGDTQYF.

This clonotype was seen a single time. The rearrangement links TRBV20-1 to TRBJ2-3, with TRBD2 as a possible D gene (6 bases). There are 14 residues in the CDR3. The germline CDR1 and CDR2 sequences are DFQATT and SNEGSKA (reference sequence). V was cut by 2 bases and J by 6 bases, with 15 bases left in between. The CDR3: CSARRLDSADTQYF. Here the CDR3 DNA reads TGCAGTGCTAGACGACTAGATTCGGCTGATACGCAGTATTTT.

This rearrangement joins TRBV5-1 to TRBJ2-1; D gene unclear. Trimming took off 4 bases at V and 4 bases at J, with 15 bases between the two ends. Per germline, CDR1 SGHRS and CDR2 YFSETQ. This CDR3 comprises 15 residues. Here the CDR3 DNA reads TGCGCCAGCAGCCGATCATGGTCGGGTTACAATGAGCAGTTCTTC. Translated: CASSRSWSGYNEQFF.

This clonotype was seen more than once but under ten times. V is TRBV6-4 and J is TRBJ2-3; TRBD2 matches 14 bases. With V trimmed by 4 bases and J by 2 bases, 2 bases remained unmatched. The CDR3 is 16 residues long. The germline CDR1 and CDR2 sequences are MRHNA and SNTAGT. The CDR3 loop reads CASSGLAGGNTDTQYF. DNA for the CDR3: TGTGCCAGCAGTGGACTAGCGGGGGGGAACACAGATACGCAGTATTTT.

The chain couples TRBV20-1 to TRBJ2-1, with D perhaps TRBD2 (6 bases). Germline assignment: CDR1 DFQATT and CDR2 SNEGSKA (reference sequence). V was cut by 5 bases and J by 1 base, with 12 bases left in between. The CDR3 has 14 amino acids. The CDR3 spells CSALLAGSYNEQFF. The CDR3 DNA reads TGCAGTGCTTTACTAGCAGGTTCCTACAATGAGCAGTTCTTC.

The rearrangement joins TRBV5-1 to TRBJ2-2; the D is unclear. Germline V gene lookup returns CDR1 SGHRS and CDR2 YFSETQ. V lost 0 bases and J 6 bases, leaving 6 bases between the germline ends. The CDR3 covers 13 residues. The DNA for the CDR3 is TGCGCCAGCAGCTTGGGGTACGCCGGGGAGCTGTTTTTT. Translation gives CASSLGYAGELFF.

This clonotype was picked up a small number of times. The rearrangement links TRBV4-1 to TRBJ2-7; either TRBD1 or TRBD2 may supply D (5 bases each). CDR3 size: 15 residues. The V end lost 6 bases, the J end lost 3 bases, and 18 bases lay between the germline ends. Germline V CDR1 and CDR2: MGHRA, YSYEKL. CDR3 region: CASSLADSLIYEQYF. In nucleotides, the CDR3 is TGCGCCAGCAGTCTAGCAGACAGTTTGATCTACGAGCAGTACTTC.

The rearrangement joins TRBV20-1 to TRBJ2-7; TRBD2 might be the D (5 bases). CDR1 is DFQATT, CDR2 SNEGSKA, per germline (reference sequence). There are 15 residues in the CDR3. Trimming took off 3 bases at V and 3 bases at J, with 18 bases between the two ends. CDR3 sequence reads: CSASSAVARDYEQYF. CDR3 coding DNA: TGCAGTGCTAGTTCGGCGGTAGCGAGGGACTACGAGCAGTACTTC.

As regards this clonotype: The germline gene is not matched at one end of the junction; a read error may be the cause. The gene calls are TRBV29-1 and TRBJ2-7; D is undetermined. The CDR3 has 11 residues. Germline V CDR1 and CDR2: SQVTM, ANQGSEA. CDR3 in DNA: TGCAGTGTTGTCCGGCGCGACGAGCAGTACTTC. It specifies CSVVRRDEQYF.

In DNA, the CDR3 is TGCAGTGCTAGATCCGGCGTGCCCTCCAATGAGCAGTTCTTC. Translation gives CSARSGVPSNEQFF. The V gene is TRBV20-1, the J gene TRBJ2-1; no firm D call. Deletions cut 2 bases from V and 6 bases from J, with 14 bases between. There are 14 residues in the CDR3. The germline V gene encodes CDR1 DFQATT and CDR2 SNEGSKA (reference sequence).

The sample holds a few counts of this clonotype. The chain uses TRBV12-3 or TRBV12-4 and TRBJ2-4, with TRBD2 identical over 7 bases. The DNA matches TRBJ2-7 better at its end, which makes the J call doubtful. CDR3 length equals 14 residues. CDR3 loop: CASSLWGTKYEQYF. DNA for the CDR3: TGTGCCAGCAGTTTATGGGGGACTAAGTACGAGCAGTACTTC.

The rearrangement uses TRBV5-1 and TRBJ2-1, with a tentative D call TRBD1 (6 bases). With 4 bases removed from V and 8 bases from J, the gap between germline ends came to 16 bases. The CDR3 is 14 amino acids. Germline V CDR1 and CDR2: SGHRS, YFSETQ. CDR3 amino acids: CASSPGAGIDEQFF. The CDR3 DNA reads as TGCGCCAGCAGCCCAGGGGCAGGGATCGATGAGCAGTTCTTC.